A selection of T cell receptor beta chains follows, all from one sample in a study of blood T cell repertoires in COVID-19. The assay was immunoSEQ multiplex PCR, and TCRdb's table has in-frame clones only and misses some. The data contain more than 8,500 clones, 80% of them singletons. The source material was peripheral blood. Receptor source: a man between 65 and 85 years old with active COVID-19. The CDR3 runs from the conserved cysteine through the conserved F or W. The D gene is left open where the match is weak. Part of the rows lack a size; the others show once, few, many or a class for expanded clones.

TRBD2	once	TRBV7-6	TRBJ2-7	TGTGCCAGCAGCTTAGTTTCTGGGGGTAGCGGGACCTACGAGCAGTACTTC	CASSLVSGGSGTYEQYF
.	few	TRBV5-4	TRBJ2-7	TGTGCCAGCAGCTCGGGACTGGATATCTACGAGCAGTACTTC	CASSSGLDIYEQYF
.	few	TRBV9	TRBJ2-1	TGTGCCAGCAGCGTAGTGGGGAGCAATGAGCAGTTCTTC	CASSVVGSNEQFF
TRBD2	.	TRBV23-1	TRBJ2-7	TGCGCCAGCAGTCAATCGCGGCTAGCGGGAGTAGACGAGCAGTACTTC	CASSQSRLAGVDEQYF
TRBD2	.	TRBV7-2	TRBJ2-1	TGTGCCAGCAGCCCGGAGCGGGAGGGGTACAATGAGCAGTTCTTC	CASSPEREGYNEQFF
TRBD1	.	TRBV6-6	TRBJ2-7	TGTGCCAGCATGGGGACAGTCTACGAGCAGTACTTC	CASMGTVYEQYF
TRBD1	.	TRBV3-1/TRBV3-2	TRBJ1-2	TGTGCCAGCAGCCTACAGGGGGGCCACGGCTACACCTTC	CASSLQGGHGYTF
.	.	TRBV7-7	TRBJ2-5	TGTGCTAGCAGCGAGTTTAGATCAGGGGTATCCGAGACCCAGTACTTC	CASSEFRSGVSETQYF
TRBD1	.	TRBV7-9	TRBJ1-1	TGTGCCAGCAGCTTCGGGGACAGTTCTTATCGGGCTGAAGCTTTCTTT	CASSFGDSSYRAEAFF
.	.	TRBV15	TRBJ2-3	TGTGCCACCAGCAGAGACGGCCGGGGATCGTATTTT	CATSRDGRGSYF
.	few	TRBV6-2/TRBV6-3	TRBJ1-5	TGTGCCAGCAGTTACGTTCGGGGTCTCCAGCCCCAGCATTTT	CASSYVRGLQPQHF
.	.	TRBV19	TRBJ1-2	TGTGCCAGTAGTATAAAACCGGTCTATGGCTACACCTTC	CASSIKPVYGYTF
.	.	TRBV19	TRBJ1-6	TGTGCCAGTAGTATGGGAGGTGATTCACCCCTCCACTTT	CASSMGGDSPLHF
.	few	TRBV7-2	TRBJ1-2	TGTGCCAGCAGCTTAGGGGTCAGGGCGAGTGACTATGGCTACACCTTC	CASSLGVRASDYGYTF
.	.	TRBV3-1/TRBV3-2	TRBJ2-1	TGTGCCAGCAGCGGGGGGCGCGGGAGCAGGAATGAGCAGTTCTTC	CASSGGRGSRNEQFF
TRBD2	.	TRBV28	TRBJ2-2	TGTGCCAGCATGGCGGGGGGAGTCGGCCGGGAGCTGTTTTTT	CASMAGGVGRELFF
TRBD2	.	TRBV2	TRBJ2-7	TGTGCCAGCAGGGAAAGGGCTAGCGGGACCTACGAGCAGTACTTC	CASRERASGTYEQYF
TRBD2	.	TRBV18	TRBJ2-3	TGTGCCAGCTCACGAAATAGCGGGAGCACAGATACGCAGTATTTT	CASSRNSGSTDTQYF
TRBD1	.	TRBV28	TRBJ2-7	TGTGCCAGCAGTTTCCCGACAGGGGGTGGGAGATTCGAGCAGTACTTC	CASSFPTGGGRFEQYF
.	few	TRBV5-1	TRBJ2-1	TGCGCCAGCAGCCCCCGAGGCGGGAACTCCTACAATGAGCAGTTCTTC	CASSPRGGNSYNEQFF
TRBD1	.	TRBV7-9	TRBJ2-5	TGTGCCAGCAGCTCAGTTACTTCCGGGACAGGGCAAGAGACCCAGTACTTC	CASSSVTSGTGQETQYF
TRBD2	.	TRBV19	TRBJ2-4	TGTGCCAGTACCCCCAGCGGGAGGGCTGTAGCCAAAAACATTCAGTACTTC	CASTPSGRAVAKNIQYF
.	.	TRBV28	TRBJ1-3	TGTGCCAGCAGTTTAGGTGGCCTTCTCTCTGGAAACACCATATATTTT	CASSLGGLLSGNTIYF
TRBD1	.	TRBV5-1	TRBJ2-2	TGCGCCAGCAGCTTCCGGACAGGGGACACCGGGGAGCTGTTTTTT	CASSFRTGDTGELFF
TRBD1	.	TRBV6-5	TRBJ2-7	TGTGCCAGCAGTTACCAGACAGGGCCCTACGAGCAGTACTTC	CASSYQTGPYEQYF
.	.	TRBV27	TRBJ2-3	TGTGCCACCTGGCGCCGGGACATCTATACGCAGTATTTT	CATWRRDIYTQYF
.	.	TRBV18	TRBJ1-4	TGTGCCAGCTCAGCCAGGGATGCAACTAATGAAAAACTGTTTTTT	CASSARDATNEKLFF
.	.	TRBV6-5	TRBJ1-2	TGTGCCAGCAGAGACGACAGCTATTATGGCTACACCTTC	CASRDDSYYGYTF
.	.	TRBV19	TRBJ2-6	TGTGCCAGTAGTGACCCAGGGTCTGGGGCCAACGTCCTGACTTTC	CASSDPGSGANVLTF
TRBD2	.	TRBV10-3	TRBJ2-5	TGTGCCAGCAAGGAAGGGACTAGCGGGAGAGAGACCCAGTACTTC	CASKEGTSGRETQYF
.	.	TRBV4-1	TRBJ1-3	TGCGCCAGCAGCCTCGGGAGCCGGCTCAGCTCTGGAAACACCATATATTTT	CASSLGSRLSSGNTIYF
TRBD2	.	TRBV5-1	TRBJ2-1	TGCGCCAGCAGCTTCGGACTAGCGGGAGGGGGAGGGGAGCAGTTCTTC	CASSFGLAGGGGEQFF
TRBD2	.	TRBV4-1	TRBJ2-3	TGCGCCAGCAGCCAAGGCCTAGCGGGGTCTAGCACAGATACGCAGTATTTT	CASSQGLAGSSTDTQYF
.	.	TRBV9	TRBJ2-7	TGTGCCAGCAGCGTAGCCCTTCTCGGGGGCGAGCAGTACTTC	CASSVALLGGEQYF
TRBD1	.	TRBV19	TRBJ1-2	TGTGCCAGTAGTATCGGACAGGGTCGGTATGGCTACACCTTC	CASSIGQGRYGYTF
TRBD1	.	TRBV5-3	TRBJ2-5	TGTGCCAGAAGCACGGTCAACAGGGGGAGAGGGGAGACCCAGTACTTC	CARSTVNRGRGETQYF
.	.	TRBV6-2/TRBV6-3	TRBJ2-5	TGTGCCAGCAGTTACCTGGAGACCCAGTACTTC	CASSYLETQYF
.	.	TRBV25-1	TRBJ2-7	TGTGCCAGCAGCTTCCTCTACGAGCAGTACTTC	CASSFLYEQYF
TRBD1	.	TRBV5-1	TRBJ2-3	TGCGCCACCGAGGCCGGGACAGCGACAGATACGCAGTATTTT	CATEAGTATDTQYF
TRBD2	.	TRBV3-1/TRBV3-2	TRBJ2-3	TGTGCCAGCAGCCCTAGGGGAAGCGGGAGGGCCCTAACAGATACGCAGTATTTT	CASSPRGSGRALTDTQYF
TRBD2	.	TRBV11-2	TRBJ2-7	TGTGCCAGCAGCTTATCAACTAGCGGCTACGAGCAGTACTTC	CASSLSTSGYEQYF
.	.	TRBV3-1/TRBV3-2	TRBJ2-1	TGTGCCAGCAGCCGCGGCAGGGCTTTGGGGCAGTTCTTC	CASSRGRALGQFF